A single sample is the source of the 9 T cell receptor beta chains below, sequenced in a study of prognosis after radiotherapy for stage I lung cancer. With two-round multiplex PCR, TCR beta CDR3 sequences were amplified from genomic DNA. First-round PCR used primers specific to each TRBV and TRBJ gene. MiXCR, applied by TCRdb to the multiplex PCR reads, yields one record per CDR3 protein. This table holds some 15,000 distinct CDR3 sequences, 25% to 30% found once. Sample: PBMCs, taken before or after stereotactic body radiation therapy (not recorded which). The receptors were gathered from a donor aged 50 or older with non-small cell lung cancer.

Points on this clonotype: This sequence is one base from a far larger clone and is likely a read error. The chain recombines TRBV6-1 with TRBJ2-2; TRBD1 matches at 8 bases. Trimming at V came to 6 bases and at J to 4 bases, leaving 4 bases not matched to a gene. CDR1 is MNHNS, CDR2 SASEGT, per germline. The CDR3 spans 14 residues. For the CDR3, the DNA is TGTGCCAGCAGCGGACAGGGCGTCACCGGGGAGCTGTTTTTT. The encoded protein is CASSGQGVTGELFF.

This chain connects TRBV20-1 to TRBJ1-6; D uncertain. Per the germline V gene, CDR1 is DFQATT and CDR2 is SNEGSKA (reference sequence). Trimming left V 5 bases short and J 5 bases short, with 13 bases between. The CDR3 is made up of 14 amino acids. CDR3 in amino acids: CSAADGSDNSPLHF. Written as DNA, the CDR3 is TGCAGTGCTGCCGATGGGTCCGATAATTCACCCCTCCACTTT.

In regard to this clonotype: With only one base between it and a far larger clone, this is likely a read error. This sequence joins TRBV6-5 and TRBJ2-7; the match to TRBD2 covers 11 bases. CDR3 length equals 15 residues. The V segment lost 5 bases and the J segment 0 bases; nucleotides outside the gene matches: 3. CDR1 and CDR2 (germline): MNHEY, SVGAGI. This CDR3 is CASSEGLAVSYEQYF. CDR3 bases: TGTGCCAGCAGTGAGGGACTAGCGGTCTCCTACGAGCAGTACTTC.

This clonotype was detected many times. The V call is TRBV5-6, the J call TRBJ1-3, with D unclear. Germline CDR1 SGHDT, CDR2 YYEEEE. Between the trimmed V and J ends, which lost 3 bases and 0 bases, there was a span of 13 bases. The CDR3 is 16 residues long. Here the CDR3 reads CASSSNTLGSGNTIYF. Written as DNA, the CDR3 is TGTGCCAGCAGCTCAAATACACTGGGCTCTGGAAACACCATATATTTT. Combining the CDR3 with reference TRBV5-6 and TRBJ1-3 gives the whole variable domain DAGVTQSPTHLIKTRGQQVTLRCSPKSGHDTVSWYQQALGQGPQFIFQYYEEEERQRGNFPDRFSGHQFPNYSSELNVNALLLGDSALYLCASSSNTLGSGNTIYFGEGSWLTVV.

This clonotype was recorded many times. This chain links TRBV28 with TRBJ1-1; 7 bases match TRBD1. CDR1 is MDHEN and CDR2 is SYDVKM in the germline V gene. The CDR3 length is 13 residues. With 7 bases clipped from V and 5 bases from J, the junction kept 7 bases outside the gene matches. This chain's CDR3 is CASKAGGRTEAFF. The CDR3 bases are TGTGCCAGCAAAGCAGGGGGAAGAACTGAAGCTTTCTTT. Together with reference TRBV28 and TRBJ1-1, the CDR3 gives the full variable domain: DVKVTQSSRYLVKRTGEKVFLECVQDMDHENMFWYRQDPGLGLRLIYFSYDVKMKEKGDIPEGYSVSREKKERFSLILESASTNQTSMYLCASKAGGRTEAFFGQGTRLTVV.

This clonotype was counted ten times or more. The CDR3 protein is CASRERLAGTGELFF. The CDR3 DNA follows: TGTGCCAGCAGGGAGCGACTAGCGGGAACCGGGGAGCTGTTTTTT. The V and J genes are TRBV28 and TRBJ2-2; 11 bases map to TRBD2. Germline V gene lookup returns CDR1 MDHEN and CDR2 SYDVKM. This CDR3 contains 15 residues. Unmatched junction bases numbered 5, after V lost 6 bases and J lost 5 bases.

This clonotype was seen many times. The chain couples TRBV5-6 to TRBJ2-7; 7 nucleotides agree with TRBD1. The trim removed 1 base at V and 2 bases at J, leaving 6 bases unmatched. Germline loops: CDR1 SGHDT, CDR2 YYEEEE. This CDR3 is built from 15 residues. CDR3 region: CASSLNPDRTYEQYF. CDR3 nucleotide sequence: TGTGCCAGCAGCTTGAATCCGGACAGGACCTACGAGCAGTACTTC.

The chain links TRBV19 to TRBJ2-5; TRBD1 or TRBD2 may be the D gene (5 bases each). Deletions cut 6 bases from V and 5 bases from J, with 16 bases between. The CDR3 consists of 14 residues. Looked up from germline, CDR1 is LNHDA and CDR2 is SQIVND (reference sequence). The DNA for the CDR3 is TGTGCCAGTAGAATACGGCCAGGGAGTGAGACCCAGTACTTC. It translates to CASRIRPGSETQYF.

The rearrangement links TRBV28 to TRBJ2-7, with D possibly TRBD1 on 6 matching bases. This CDR3 contains 13 residues. Trimming removed 9 bases from V and 3 bases from J, with 15 bases in between. Germline V gives CDR1 MDHEN, CDR2 SYDVKM. In nucleotides, the CDR3 is TGTGCCAGTTATGCAACAGGGAACTACGAGCAGTACTTC. Translated: CASYATGNYEQYF.